The TCR beta chain under discussion was sequenced for a study of T cells in Graves' hyperthyroidism and ophthalmopathy (dated by TCRdb to the late 2010s). Regarding the complete study: Peripheral blood was sampled at the time of initial diagnosis, prior to any treatment. To identify TCR V-J signatures that set the groups apart, the researchers used a discovery cohort of 100 patients, made up of 43 with Graves' ophthalmopathy and about 60 with stable Graves' hyperthyroidism. Prospective prediction of ophthalmopathy was tested in an independent validation cohort of 18 to 20 hyperthyroidism patients and some 17 patients who later progressed to ophthalmopathy. The approximately 100 discovery patients were divided at random into training and test sets in a 7:3 ratio. Thyroid tissue and blood T-cell repertoires from about six Graves' hyperthyroidism patients were also compared in the study. Following sampling, methimazole starting at 30 mg daily was given to hyperthyroidism patients, and high-dose intravenous methylprednisolone was given to ophthalmopathy patients. TCR Vbeta CDR3 sequencing of 120 to 150 peripheral blood samples (more than 40 ophthalmopathy, 75 to 80 hyperthyroidism and 17 progressor patients) is reported in the paper.

What the authors observed across the whole study: Sample size was not statistically predetermined, and blinding of investigators to group allocation was not performed. In validation, progression to ophthalmopathy was predicted by the model with approximately 67% sensitivity and 72% to 85% specificity, a median of approximately 6.5 months before onset. A 13 V-J signature model separated ophthalmopathy from stable hyperthyroidism, with nearly 90% sensitivity and 81.08% specificity in cross-validation and 80%/75% in testing. Most expanded thyroid clonotypes (frequency above 0.001) were also found in blood, which suggests that blood repertoires may mirror thyroid immune responses.

The TCR beta CDR3 regions were amplified from RNA transcripts. The first round of RT-PCR for the TCR CDR3 was performed with the HTBI primer set and the Qiagen OneStep RT-PCR kit. The libraries were constructed in a second round of multiplex PCR and then size-selected and purified. Paired-end sequencing of the libraries was performed with 100 bp reads on an Illumina HiSeq2000. From the authors' description of their analysis: SOAPnuke was used to process the raw data, throwing out any read that contained adapters or uncalled bases, had a mean Phred below 15, or lacked an exact constant-primer or identifier match. COPE v1.2.5 was used to merge high-quality paired reads, and clonotypes were defined as unique nucleotide sequences. MiTCR v1.1 was used to align clonotypes to the IMGT TRBV, TRBD and TRBJ reference segments. The analysis was restricted to V-J combinations with a frequency above 0.0001, which together covered over 99% of the repertoires. The TCS score was defined as F50 (clonal expansion) divided by E x V (chaos), with BLOSUM62-based TCRdist calculated between CDR3 peptides within each V-J. Welch's t-statistics and random forest reduced roughly 500 V-J features to about 13, which were used in a naive Bayes classifier (R e1071). TCRdb reprocessed the public reads (quality trimming at Q25 with fastp, clone calling with MiXCR) and kept in-frame beta chains. Each record represents a unique CDR3 protein, reported with the most common genes and DNA among its rows. The V and J calls come from TCRdb's annotation, not from the publication. The sample table shows some 740,000 distinct CDR3 sequences, and about 14% are seen once. The ten largest account for roughly 10% of the sample.

A patient counted as having stable Graves' hyperthyroidism if no progression to ophthalmopathy occurred over 18 months of follow-up. The hyperthyroidism patients were between 18 and 65 years old and newly diagnosed, with a disease duration of less than 2 months. Any patient with an uncontrolled infection, another autoimmune disease, pregnancy or lactation was excluded. Diagnoses relied on clinical symptoms, serum thyroxine and TRAb, thyroid ultrasound and orbital computed tomography. PBMCs were isolated from around 10 ml of fresh peripheral blood by Ficoll-Paque density gradient centrifugation. Total RNA was extracted with Trizol reagent, and quality was checked on an Agilent 2100 Bioanalyzer. As for this clonotype: Which antigen it targets is not known. The sample holds no much larger clone one base away, and base qualities are not on file.

The TCR sequence derives from a woman younger than 35 with Graves' hyperthyroidism. Sequenced sample: blood.

The CDR3 loop reads CASSQGRGRVTEAFF. DNA sequence: TGTGCCAGCAGCCAAGGTAGGGGGCGGGTCACTGAAGCTTTCTTT. The sequence joins TRBV3-1 to TRBJ1-1; TRBD1 lines up with 7 middle nucleotides. The germline V and J ends show losses of 1 base and 4 bases respectively, and no gene match explains 6 bases of the junction. The CDR3 measures 15 amino acids from cysteine to phenylalanine. Only the CDR3 part of the read is kept: 45 bases, read in frame from the first base. The germline V gene (reference sequence) specifies LGHDT as CDR1 and YNNKEL as CDR2. With the rest looked up from the reference TRBV3-1 and TRBJ1-1 genes rather than sequenced, the full variable domain is DTAVSQTPKYLVTQMGNDKSIKCEQNLGHDTMYWYKQDSKKFLKIMFSYNNKELIINETVPNRFSPKSPDKAHLNLHINSLELGDSAVYFCASSQGRGRVTEAFFGQGTRLTVV.